This T cell receptor (beta chain) came from a study of cytomegalovirus exposure and HLA in healthy donors. Whole-study findings and limits: Researchers counted some 150 TCR beta chains as cytomegalovirus-associated. The classifier reportedly diagnosed cytomegalovirus status with high sensitivity and specificity.

About this clone: Its antigen is currently unknown.

Using immunoSEQ multiplex PCR, the repertoire was profiled, and TCRdb retains in-frame clones only, with some absent. The top ten clones hold around 3.1% of a sample with more than 200,000 clones, about nine tenths of them seen once. The donors were members of the roughly 120-subject validation cohort (separate from the roughly 670-subject first cohort). This CDR3 region has 14 residues. The V and J ends lost 5 bases and 6 bases respectively, with 16 bases between them. In germline, CDR1 is LNHDA, CDR2 SQIVND (reference sequence). The J gene is TRBJ1-2, the V gene TRBV19, with a tentative D call TRBD1 (6 bases). This clonotype was obtained from a woman aged 25 to 39 in good health and CMV-seronegative. Sequenced: PBMCs. CDR3 coding DNA: TGTGCCAGTAGTGTGGGACCGGGACAACATGGCTACACCTTC. Translation gives CASSVGPGQHGYTF.